The clone carrying this T cell receptor beta chain has only one observation. Its target is unknown. Between the trimmed V and J ends, which lost 0 bases and 4 bases, there was a span of 9 bases. The CDR3 has 14 amino acids. From germline, CDR1 is LGHDT and CDR2 YNNKEL (reference sequence). A sample-barcoded 5' primer and a J-beta primer mix were used in a second PCR of roughly 7 to 11 cycles. TCRdb used MiXCR to reprocess the 5' RACE reads, holding one entry per CDR3 protein. The sample contains approximately 800,000 distinct CDR3 sequences, 25% of which appear only once. This specimen belongs to a study of blood T cells in healthy people across ages. Study results and limitations: Not knowing donor CMV status may have confounded expanded clonotype changes.

The same specimen was also included in a second study, on T cells of mothers and their children.

V usage is TRBV3-1 and J usage is TRBJ1-2; D unclear. The TCR comes from a boy younger than 18 in good health. Sequencing was done on a sample of blood. This CDR3 is CASSQDTRAYGYTF. DNA of the CDR3: TGTGCCAGCAGCCAAGATACTCGAGCCTATGGCTACACCTTC. The whole variable domain, remainder taken from reference TRBV3-1 and TRBJ1-2, is DTAVSQTPKYLVTQMGNDKSIKCEQNLGHDTMYWYKQDSKKFLKIMFSYNNKELIINETVPNRFSPKSPDKAHLNLHINSLELGDSAVYFCASSQDTRAYGYTFGSGTRLTVV.